This T cell receptor (beta chain) stems from a study of breast tumors, draining lymph nodes, adjacent tissues. Trimming took 5 bases from V and 4 from J, leaving 17 bases between them. This CDR3 contains 16 residues. The germline V gene has CDR1 LNHNV and CDR2 YYDKDF (reference sequence). MiXCR was run by TCRdb on the multiplex PCR reads, yielding one entry per CDR3 protein. The sample shows approximately 45,000 distinct CDR3 sequences, approximately 22% of them seen only once. The sequenced sample was breast tumor tissue. The chain carries TRBV15 and TRBJ1-4, with D maybe TRBD1 (5 bases). This clonotype originated in a female donor with breast cancer. Some clones in this sample may be carry-over from other donors' samples. The CDR3 DNA is TGTGCCACCAGCGGAGGGGACGGAGCCAATAATGAAAAACTGTTTTTT. This codes for CATSGGDGANNEKLFF.